These 28 T cell receptor beta chains were sequenced from one sample in a study of blood T cell repertoires in COVID-19. TCRdb keeps only in-frame clones here, not all; method: immunoSEQ multiplex PCR. This sample has a few hundred thousand clones, with around nine tenths found just once. Sequenced input: peripheral blood. These TCRs come from a woman in her 70s with active or convalescent COVID-19.

J is TRBJ2-1 and V is TRBV21-1; the table assigns TRBD2, which was not confirmed against the DNA. TRBV21-1 is a documented pseudogene. This CDR3 region has 14 residues. The CDR3 nucleotides read TGTGCCAGCAGCAAAGACGGTCTAGCGGGGGAGCAGTTCTTC. This codes for CASSKDGLAGEQFF.

The chain employs TRBV4-1 and TRBJ1-1, with a possible D match to TRBD1 (6 bases). The CDR3 loop spans 14 amino acids. Trimming took 4 bases from V and 11 from J, leaving 20 bases between them. CDR1 is MGHRA and CDR2 is YSYEKL in the germline V gene. CDR3 sequence (DNA): TGCGCCAGCAGCCCCCCCGGGACATCTCCCAGGGCTTTCTTT. It specifies CASSPPGTSPRAFF.

This chain joins TRBV15 and TRBJ1-2; TRBD1 matches at 8 bases. The germline CDR1 and CDR2 sequences are LNHNV and YYDKDF (reference sequence). This CDR3 has 13 residues. With V trimmed by 8 bases and J by 6 bases, 8 bases remained unmatched. CDR3: CATFRQGSHGYTF. CDR3 in DNA: TGTGCCACCTTTCGACAGGGGAGTCATGGCTACACCTTC.

The chain has TRBV4-1 and TRBJ1-1, with TRBD1 matching over 8 bases. Trimming took 6 bases from V and 5 from J; bases not matched to a gene: 11. The CDR3 sequence is 15 residues long. Germline-derived CDR1 and CDR2 are MGHRA and YSYEKL. CDR3: CASRPDRDKRTEAFF. CDR3 nucleotides: TGCGCCAGCAGACCGGACAGGGACAAGCGGACTGAAGCTTTCTTT.

CDR3 sequence reads: CASSMAGIGGNTIYF. The CDR3 DNA sequence: TGTGCCAGTAGTATGGCAGGGATCGGTGGAAACACCATATATTTT. The rearrangement links TRBV19 to TRBJ1-3, with D maybe TRBD1 (5 bases). The CDR3 has 15 amino acids. The ends were cut back, 3 bases at V and 3 bases at J, with 12 bases in the middle. In germline, CDR1 is LNHDA, CDR2 SQIVND (reference sequence).

The chain has TRBV10-2 and TRBJ1-4, with 7 positions matching TRBD1. Germline CDR1 is WSHSY and CDR2 is SAAADI. V trimming: 9 bases; J trimming: 5 bases; junction bases outside the gene matches: 6. The length of the CDR3 is 13 residues. CDR3 nucleotides: TGCGCCAGTGCCGGGACAGAAAATGAAAAACTGTTTTTT. Its protein is CASAGTENEKLFF.

This clone was counted a few times. The chain employs TRBV5-1 and TRBJ1-1; TRBD1 aligns across 7 bases. The CDR3 extends over 12 amino acids. Germline loops: CDR1 SGHRS, CDR2 YFSETQ. Trimming took 0 bases from V and 11 from J; bases not matched to a gene: 4. CDR3 residues: CASSLDRGGAFF. In DNA form, the CDR3 reads TGCGCCAGCAGCTTGGACAGGGGTGGGGCTTTCTTT. Filled out from reference TRBV5-1 and TRBJ1-1, the complete variable domain reads KAGVTQTPRYLIKTRGQQVTLSCSPISGHRSVSWYQQTPGQGLQFLFEYFSETQRNKGNFPGRFSGRQFSNSRSEMNVSTLELGDSALYLCASSLDRGGAFFGQGTRLTVV.

This rearrangement joins TRBV5-6 to TRBJ1-2, with D tentatively TRBD1 (5 bases). The germline gives CDR1 SGHDT, CDR2 YYEEEE. Deletions cut 4 bases from V and 4 bases from J, with 8 bases between. This CDR3 spans 12 amino acids. The CDR3 is CASSIRAYGYTF. The CDR3, as DNA: TGTGCCAGCAGCATCAGGGCCTATGGCTACACCTTC.

V usage is TRBV19 and J usage is TRBJ1-2; D ambiguous. The germline V gene has CDR1 LNHDA and CDR2 SQIVND (reference sequence). V shed 2 bases and J shed 6 bases, with 10 bases lying between them. The CDR3 consists of 13 residues. Here the CDR3 reads CASSIPFGDGYTF. The CDR3 coding sequence is TGTGCCAGTAGTATACCCTTCGGAGATGGCTACACCTTC.

J is TRBJ1-5 and V is TRBV6-5; D gene ambiguous. The V gene lost 5 bases and the J gene lost 7 bases, with 15 bases spanning the gap. The CDR3 runs to 14 residues. The germline gives CDR1 MNHEY, CDR2 SVGAGI. The CDR3 DNA reads TGTGCCAGCAGTCCCTACGGGAATGACCAGCCCCAGCATTTT. Its translation: CASSPYGNDQPQHF.

In its sample, this clone was seen a few times. V gene TRBV7-9 combines with J gene TRBJ1-6; TRBD1 matches 7 bases. The CDR3 spans 14 residues. J lost 9 bases, V lost 8 bases, and 10 bases had no gene match. The germline V gene encodes CDR1 SEHNR and CDR2 FQNEAQ (reference sequence). The CDR3 region is CASGPTGEASPLHF. Written as DNA, the CDR3 is TGTGCCAGCGGACCCACAGGGGAGGCTTCACCCCTCCACTTT. The full variable domain, its missing parts supplied by reference TRBV7-9 and TRBJ1-6, is DTGVSQNPRHKITKRGQNVTFRCDPISEHNRLYWYRQTLGQGPEFLTYFQNEAQLEKSRLLSDRFSAERPKGSFSTLEIQRTEQGDSAMYLCASGPTGEASPLHFGNGTRLTVT.

The rearrangement links TRBV2 to TRBJ2-3, with TRBD2 identical over 9 bases. In germline, CDR1 is SNHLY, CDR2 FYNNEI. The CDR3 is 15 amino acids. The V and J ends lost 3 bases and 1 base, in that order; junction bases with no gene match: 2. In DNA, the CDR3 is TGTGCCAGCAGTGAGATAGCGGGAGGCACAGATACGCAGTATTTT. The encoded protein is CASSEIAGGTDTQYF.

This clone was detected only once. The chain uses TRBV6-5 and TRBJ2-1; 9 positions match TRBD2. Germline V gene sequence: CDR1 MNHEY, CDR2 SVGAGI. The CDR3 loop spans 14 amino acids. V lost 5 bases and J lost 6; bases outside the gene matches: 5. The CDR3 sequence is CASSPAGGPNEQFF. For the CDR3, the DNA is TGTGCCAGCAGTCCAGCGGGGGGCCCCAATGAGCAGTTCTTC.

This clone was counted a few times. The chain employs TRBV18 and TRBJ1-1; the D is unclear. V was clipped by 5 bases and J by 3 bases, with 10 bases between them. This CDR3 has 13 amino acids. CDR1 and CDR2 from the germline V gene are KGHSH and LQKENI. The DNA for the CDR3 is TGTGCCAGCTCAAAGGAGGGCCACACTGAAGCTTTCTTT. Its protein is CASSKEGHTEAFF.

The chain carries TRBV6-4 and TRBJ2-5; D is possibly TRBD2 (6 bases). Germline CDR1 MRHNA, CDR2 SNTAGT. There are 15 residues in the CDR3. V gave up 9 bases and J gave up 0 bases, with 17 bases separating them. CDR3 coding DNA: TGTGCCAGAAGCCGACCTGGGGGGTACCAAGAGACCCAGTACTTC. It translates to CARSRPGGYQETQYF.

CDR3 DNA sequence: TGCGCCAGCAGCTTAGGGGACAGGCGGCCTAACTATGGCTACACCTTC. Translated, it gives CASSLGDRRPNYGYTF. The chain carries TRBV5-1 and TRBJ1-2; TRBD1 matches at 8 bases. Germline V gene sequence: CDR1 SGHRS, CDR2 YFSETQ. V gave up 2 bases and J gave up 0 bases; unmatched junction bases: 6. CDR3 length: 16 residues.

The chain has TRBV10-3 and TRBJ1-4, with D perhaps matching TRBD1 (5 bases). The V end lost 0 bases, the J end lost 0 bases, and 8 bases lay between the germline ends. Per the germline V gene, CDR1 is ENHRY and CDR2 is SYGVKD. The CDR3 contains 16 residues. The CDR3 sequence is CAISESGGATNEKLFF. CDR3 nucleotides: TGTGCCATCAGTGAGTCGGGGGGAGCAACTAATGAAAAACTGTTTTTT.

This chain links TRBV6-5 with TRBJ1-2; D may be TRBD1 (5 bases). Germline CDR1 is MNHEY and CDR2 is SVGAGI. The length of the CDR3 is 13 residues. V lost 5 bases, J lost 2 bases, and 9 bases lay in between. The CDR3 loop is CASSPDSNYGYTF. CDR3 DNA sequence: TGTGCCAGCAGTCCCGACAGCAACTATGGCTACACCTTC.

The rearrangement links TRBV5-6 to TRBJ1-5, with 9 bases lining up with TRBD1. Germline values: CDR1 SGHDT, CDR2 YYEEEE. The J segment lost 2 bases and the V segment lost 4 bases, leaving 4 bases of the junction unmatched. The length of the CDR3 is 15 residues. In DNA form, the CDR3 reads TGTGCCAGCAGCGCGGGACAGGGACGCAATCAGCCCCAGCATTTT. Translating gives CASSAGQGRNQPQHF.

The chain is built from TRBV6-6 and TRBJ2-7; TRBD1 agrees at 7 bases. Trimming removed 2 bases from V and 2 bases from J; junction bases left unmatched: 3. Per the germline V gene, CDR1 is MNHNY and CDR2 is SVGAGI (reference sequence). There are 14 residues in the CDR3. The CDR3 sequence: CASSYRDRTYEQYF. The CDR3 region has the DNA TGTGCCAGCAGTTACCGGGACAGAACCTACGAGCAGTACTTC.

This rearrangement joins TRBV7-8 to TRBJ1-4; 7 nucleotides agree with TRBD1. This CDR3 spans 15 amino acids. CDR1 SGHVS and CDR2 FQNEAQ come from the germline V gene. Trimming took 5 bases from V and 7 from J; bases not matched to a gene: 10. DNA for the CDR3: TGTGCCAGCAGCCCTCCGGGGACAGAAATTGAAAAACTGTTTTTT. Its protein is CASSPPGTEIEKLFF.

J is TRBJ1-6 and V is TRBV6-2 or TRBV6-3, with D unclear. V was trimmed by 2 bases and J by 0 bases, leaving 8 bases between them. Per the germline V gene, CDR1 is MNHEY and CDR2 is SVGEGT. The CDR3 contains 16 residues. The CDR3 sequence: CASSYDFYSYNSPLHF. The CDR3 DNA reads TGTGCCAGCAGTTACGATTTCTACTCCTATAATTCACCCCTCCACTTT.

The V and J genes are TRBV18 and TRBJ1-1; D may be TRBD1 (6 bases). Germline V gene data show CDR1 as KGHSH and CDR2 as LQKENI. CDR3 length: 14 amino acids. With 3 bases removed from V and 4 bases from J, the gap between germline ends came to 12 bases. This CDR3 is CASSPITGPTEAFF. CDR3 nucleotides: TGTGCCAGCTCACCGATTACAGGGCCCACTGAAGCTTTCTTT.

V is TRBV19 and J is TRBJ1-2, with D possibly being TRBD1 (6 bases). CDR3 length equals 14 residues. Germline CDR1 and CDR2: LNHDA and SQIVND (reference sequence). The V and J ends lost 3 bases and 1 base respectively, with 9 bases between them. CDR3 residues: CASSMQGFNYGYTF. The CDR3 bases are TGTGCCAGTAGTATGCAGGGGTTTAACTATGGCTACACCTTC.

The CDR3 here is CASRAQGDGYTF. In nucleotides, the CDR3 is TGTGCCAGCAGGGCCCAAGGGGATGGCTACACCTTC. The chain recombines TRBV19 with TRBJ1-2; TRBD1 is a possible D gene (5 bases). V was shortened by 9 bases and J by 6 bases, with 14 bases between the two germline ends. Germline loops: CDR1 LNHDA, CDR2 SQIVND (reference sequence). The CDR3 totals 12 residues.

This rearrangement joins TRBV19 to TRBJ1-1; possibly TRBD1 for D (5 bases). The CDR3 spans 14 residues. Trimming removed 3 bases from V and 4 bases from J, with 12 bases in between. Germline assignment: CDR1 LNHDA and CDR2 SQIVND (reference sequence). The CDR3 here is CASSMGEGATEAFF. The CDR3 DNA sequence: TGTGCCAGTAGTATGGGGGAGGGAGCCACTGAAGCTTTCTTT.

With respect to this clone: Other DNA sequences in the same sample also yield this CDR3. V and J are TRBV3-1 (or the pseudogene TRBV3-2) and TRBJ2-7; D ambiguous. The V gene's germline CDR1 is LGHDT and CDR2 YNNKEL (reference sequence). This CDR3 has 14 amino acids. V dropped 1 base and J dropped 3 bases, with 10 bases sitting between them. In DNA form, the CDR3 reads TGTGCCAGCAGCCAAGGAGGCAGATACTACGAGCAGTACTTC. It translates to CASSQGGRYYEQYF.

For the CDR3, the DNA is TGTGCCAGCAGCTCCTCTAGGACAGGGTTGTACCAAGAGACCCAGTACTTC. Translation gives CASSSSRTGLYQETQYF. The chain couples TRBV5-4 to TRBJ2-5, with 8 bases that match TRBD1. Unmatched junction bases numbered 10, after V lost 3 bases and J lost 0 bases. Germline V gives CDR1 SGHNT, CDR2 YYREEE (reference sequence). The CDR3 is made up of 17 amino acids.